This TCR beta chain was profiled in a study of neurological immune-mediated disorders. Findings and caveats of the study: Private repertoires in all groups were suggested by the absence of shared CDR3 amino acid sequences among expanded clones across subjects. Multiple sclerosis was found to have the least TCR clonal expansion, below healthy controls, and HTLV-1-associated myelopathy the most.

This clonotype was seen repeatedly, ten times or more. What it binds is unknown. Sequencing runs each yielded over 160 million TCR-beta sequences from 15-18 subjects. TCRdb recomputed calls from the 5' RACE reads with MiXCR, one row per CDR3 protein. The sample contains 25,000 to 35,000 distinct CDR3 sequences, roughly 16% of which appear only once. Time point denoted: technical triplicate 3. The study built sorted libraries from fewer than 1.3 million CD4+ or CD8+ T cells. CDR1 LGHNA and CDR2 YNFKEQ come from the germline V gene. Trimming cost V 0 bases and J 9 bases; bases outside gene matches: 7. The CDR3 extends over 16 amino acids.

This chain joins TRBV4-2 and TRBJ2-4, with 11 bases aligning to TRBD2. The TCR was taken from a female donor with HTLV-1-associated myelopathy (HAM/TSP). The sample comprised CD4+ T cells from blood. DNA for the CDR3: TGTGCCAGCAGCCAAGAAGTAGCGGGGGGGCCGGGCATTCAGTACTTC. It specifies CASSQEVAGGPGIQYF.